A selection of T cell receptor beta chains follows, all from one sample in a study of cytomegalovirus exposure and HLA in healthy donors. TCRdb's table, derived via immunoSEQ multiplex PCR, lists solely in-frame clones and lacks some. Of roughly 200,000 clones listed, 8.5% to 10% were seen once; the top ten hold over 1%. Sample: PBMCs. Every receptor here comes from a woman aged 25 to 39 in good health and CMV-seropositive. Each CDR3 is given with its conserved first and last residue. D genes are given only for firm matches. Expanded clones get a size class; other rows say once, few or many, or leave the size out.

v_call	clone_size	j_call	d_call	cdr3_nt	cdr3_aa
TRBV5-6	-	TRBJ1-4	-	TGTGCCAGCAGCATTGGACAGTCGGCTGAAAAACTGTTTTTT	CASSIGQSAEKLFF
TRBV23-1	-	TRBJ2-5	TRBD2	TGCGCCAGCAGTCGAAAAGGGGAGAAAATAGCGGGAGGTCAAGAGACCCAGTACTTC	CASSRKGEKIAGGQETQYF
TRBV30	-	TRBJ2-3	TRBD2	TGTGCCTGGGGACTAGCGGGAGGCACAGATACGCAGTATTTT	CAWGLAGGTDTQYF
TRBV6-5	few	TRBJ1-5	-	TGTGCCAGCAGAATCTACAGGGATCAGCCCCAGCATTTT	CASRIYRDQPQHF
TRBV2	-	TRBJ2-6	-	TGTGCCAGCCGCCTCACAGGCTCTGGGGCCAACGTCCTGACTTTC	CASRLTGSGANVLTF
TRBV27	few	TRBJ2-3	TRBD2	TGTGCCATCGGACTAGCGGGAGGAAGAACAGATACGCAGTATTTT	CAIGLAGGRTDTQYF
TRBV20-1	-	TRBJ2-7	-	TGCAGTGCTAGAGATACCTACGAGCAGTACTTC	CSARDTYEQYF
TRBV7-3	-	TRBJ2-5	-	TGTGCCAGCAGCTTAGGCCAGCAAGAGACCCAGTACTTC	CASSLGQQETQYF
TRBV5-1	-	TRBJ2-7	-	TGCGCCAGCAGCTTGCGGGGGTACGAGCAGTACTTC	CASSLRGYEQYF
TRBV2	few	TRBJ1-2	-	TGTGCCAGCATAGCAGTGGGTGGCCGCTACACCTTC	CASIAVGGRYTF
TRBV30	few	TRBJ1-3	-	TGTGCCTGGAGCGGGGGACGGATTGGAAACACCATATATTTT	CAWSGGRIGNTIYF
TRBV2	few	TRBJ2-2	TRBD2	TGTGCCAGTGCGAAACTAGCGGGAGTCGGGGAGCTGTTTTTT	CASAKLAGVGELFF
TRBV9	-	TRBJ2-7	TRBD2	TGTGCCAGCAGCGTAGCGGGAGGCCACGAGCAGTACTTC	CASSVAGGHEQYF
TRBV27	few	TRBJ1-5	-	TGTGCCAGCAGTTTGTGGGGGGGAGGTCAGCCCCAGCATTTT	CASSLWGGGQPQHF
TRBV30	few	TRBJ2-7	-	TGTGCCTGGAGGCTCTGGGCGGCGGGGCCCTACGAGCAGTACTTC	CAWRLWAAGPYEQYF
TRBV18	few	TRBJ2-7	TRBD2	TGTGCCAGCTCACCGACTAGCGGGGACAGCTCCTACGAGCAGTACTTC	CASSPTSGDSSYEQYF